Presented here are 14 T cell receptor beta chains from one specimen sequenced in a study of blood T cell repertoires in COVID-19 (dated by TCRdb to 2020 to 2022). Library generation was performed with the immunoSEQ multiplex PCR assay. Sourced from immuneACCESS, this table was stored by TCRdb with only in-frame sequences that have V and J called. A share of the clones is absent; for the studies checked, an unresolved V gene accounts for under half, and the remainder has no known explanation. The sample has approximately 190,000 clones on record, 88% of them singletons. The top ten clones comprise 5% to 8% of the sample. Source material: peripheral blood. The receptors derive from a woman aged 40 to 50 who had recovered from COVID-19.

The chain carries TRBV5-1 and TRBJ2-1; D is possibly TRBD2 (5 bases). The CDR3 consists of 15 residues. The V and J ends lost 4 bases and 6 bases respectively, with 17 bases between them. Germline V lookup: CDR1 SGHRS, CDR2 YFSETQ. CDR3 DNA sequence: TGCGCCAGCAGCCCACGGGAAAACTCGGGCAATGAGCAGTTCTTC. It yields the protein CASSPRENSGNEQFF. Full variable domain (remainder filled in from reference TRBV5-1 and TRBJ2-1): KAGVTQTPRYLIKTRGQQVTLSCSPISGHRSVSWYQQTPGQGLQFLFEYFSETQRNKGNFPGRFSGRQFSNSRSEMNVSTLELGDSALYLCASSPRENSGNEQFFGPGTRLTVL.

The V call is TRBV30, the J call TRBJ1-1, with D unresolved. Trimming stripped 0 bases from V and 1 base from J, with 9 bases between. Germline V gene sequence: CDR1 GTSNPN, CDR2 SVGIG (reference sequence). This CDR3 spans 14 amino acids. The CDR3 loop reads CAWSVPGQNTEAFF. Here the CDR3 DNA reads TGTGCCTGGAGTGTACCGGGTCAGAACACTGAAGCTTTCTTT. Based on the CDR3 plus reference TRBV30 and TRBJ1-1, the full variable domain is SQTIHQWPATLVQPVGSPLSLECTVEGTSNPNLYWYRQAAGRGLQLLFYSVGIGQISSEVPQNLSASRPQDRQFILSSKKLLLSDSGFYLCAWSVPGQNTEAFFGQGTRLTVV.

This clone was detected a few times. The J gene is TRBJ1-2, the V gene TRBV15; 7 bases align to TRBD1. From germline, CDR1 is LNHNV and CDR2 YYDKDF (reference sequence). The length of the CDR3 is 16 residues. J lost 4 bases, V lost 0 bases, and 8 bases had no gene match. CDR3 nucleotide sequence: TGTGCCACCAGCAGAGATTACGGACAGGAGCCCTATGGCTACACCTTC. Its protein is CATSRDYGQEPYGYTF.

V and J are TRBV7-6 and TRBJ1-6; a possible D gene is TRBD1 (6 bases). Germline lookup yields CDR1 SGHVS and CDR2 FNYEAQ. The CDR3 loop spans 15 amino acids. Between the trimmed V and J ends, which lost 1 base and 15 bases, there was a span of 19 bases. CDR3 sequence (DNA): TGTGCCAGCAGCTTAGTGAGGCAGGGGATTAGTAGCCTCCACTTT. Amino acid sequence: CASSLVRQGISSLHF. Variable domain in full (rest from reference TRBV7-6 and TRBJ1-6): GAGVSQSPRYKVTKRGQDVALRCDPISGHVSLYWYRQALGQGPEFLTYFNYEAQQDKSGLPNDRFSAERPEGSISTLTIQRTEQRDSAMYRCASSLVRQGISSLHFGNGTRLTVT.

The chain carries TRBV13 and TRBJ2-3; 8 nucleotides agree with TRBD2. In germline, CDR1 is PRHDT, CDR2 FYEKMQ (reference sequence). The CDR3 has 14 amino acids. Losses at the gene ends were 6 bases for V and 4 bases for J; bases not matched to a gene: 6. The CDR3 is CASRTLAEADTQYF. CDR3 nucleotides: TGTGCCAGCAGGACACTAGCGGAAGCAGATACGCAGTATTTT.

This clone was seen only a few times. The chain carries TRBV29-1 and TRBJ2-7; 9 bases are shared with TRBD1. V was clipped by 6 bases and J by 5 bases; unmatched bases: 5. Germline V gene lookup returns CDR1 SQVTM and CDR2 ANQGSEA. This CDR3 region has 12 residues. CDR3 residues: CSVWDRDHEQYF. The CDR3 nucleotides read TGCAGCGTATGGGACAGGGATCACGAGCAGTACTTC.

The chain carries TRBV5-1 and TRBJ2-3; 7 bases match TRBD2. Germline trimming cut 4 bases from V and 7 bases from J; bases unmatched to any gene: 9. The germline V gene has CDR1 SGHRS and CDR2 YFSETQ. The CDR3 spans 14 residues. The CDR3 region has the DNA TGCGCCAGCAGCCACCCTCGGGAGGTAAATACGCAGTATTTT. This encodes CASSHPREVNTQYF.

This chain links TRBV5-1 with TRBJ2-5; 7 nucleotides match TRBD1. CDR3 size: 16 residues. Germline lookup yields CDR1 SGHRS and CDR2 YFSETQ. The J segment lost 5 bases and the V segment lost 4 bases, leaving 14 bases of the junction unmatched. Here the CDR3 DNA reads TGCGCCAGCAGCCCCACAGGGGCGGAAATGGGGGAGACCCAGTACTTC. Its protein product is CASSPTGAEMGETQYF.

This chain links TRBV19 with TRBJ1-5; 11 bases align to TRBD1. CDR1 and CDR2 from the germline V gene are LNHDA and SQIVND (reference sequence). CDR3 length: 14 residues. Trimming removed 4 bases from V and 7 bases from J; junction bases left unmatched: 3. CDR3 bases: TGTGCCAGTAGTACCGGGACAGGGGGACAGCCCCAGCATTTT. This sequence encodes CASSTGTGGQPQHF. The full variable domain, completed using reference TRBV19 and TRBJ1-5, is DGGITQSPKYLFRKEGQNVTLSCEQNLNHDAMYWYRQDPGQGLRLIYYSQIVNDFQKGDIAEGYSVSREKKESFPLTVTSAQKNPTAFYLCASSTGTGGQPQHFGDGTRLSIL.

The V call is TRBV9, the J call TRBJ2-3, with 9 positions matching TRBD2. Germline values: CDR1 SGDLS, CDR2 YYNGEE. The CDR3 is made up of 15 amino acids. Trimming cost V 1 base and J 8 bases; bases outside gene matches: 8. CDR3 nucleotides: TGTGCCAGCAGCGTACTAGCGGGATTTGAAGCTACGCAGTATTTT. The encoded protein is CASSVLAGFEATQYF.

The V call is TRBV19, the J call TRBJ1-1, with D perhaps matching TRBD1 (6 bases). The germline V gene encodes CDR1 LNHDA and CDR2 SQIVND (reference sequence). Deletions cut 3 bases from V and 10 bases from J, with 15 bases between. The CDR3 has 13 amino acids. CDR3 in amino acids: CASSIPGGMVAFF. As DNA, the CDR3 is TGTGCCAGTAGTATCCCGGGGGGCATGGTAGCTTTCTTT.

The CDR3 nucleotides read TGTGCCAGCAGCTTGTCGGATCAGCCCCAGCATTTT. Its translation: CASSLSDQPQHF. V usage is TRBV5-6 and J usage is TRBJ1-5; D remains unclear. The germline CDR1 and CDR2 sequences are SGHDT and YYEEEE. Trimming left V 1 base short and J 5 bases short, with 4 bases between. This CDR3 comprises 12 residues.

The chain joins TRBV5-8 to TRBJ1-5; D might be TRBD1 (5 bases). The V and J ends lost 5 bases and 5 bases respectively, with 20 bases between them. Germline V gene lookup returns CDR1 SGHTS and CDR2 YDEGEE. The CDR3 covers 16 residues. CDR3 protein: CASRDRERGAYQPQHF. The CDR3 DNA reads TGTGCCAGCAGGGATCGGGAGCGAGGGGCCTATCAGCCCCAGCATTTT.

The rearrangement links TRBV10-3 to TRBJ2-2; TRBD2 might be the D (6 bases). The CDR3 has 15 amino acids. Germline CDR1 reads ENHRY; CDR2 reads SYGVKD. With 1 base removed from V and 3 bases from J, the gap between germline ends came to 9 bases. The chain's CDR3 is CAISELIADTGELFF. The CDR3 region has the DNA TGTGCCATCAGTGAGTTAATAGCGGACACCGGGGAGCTGTTTTTT.